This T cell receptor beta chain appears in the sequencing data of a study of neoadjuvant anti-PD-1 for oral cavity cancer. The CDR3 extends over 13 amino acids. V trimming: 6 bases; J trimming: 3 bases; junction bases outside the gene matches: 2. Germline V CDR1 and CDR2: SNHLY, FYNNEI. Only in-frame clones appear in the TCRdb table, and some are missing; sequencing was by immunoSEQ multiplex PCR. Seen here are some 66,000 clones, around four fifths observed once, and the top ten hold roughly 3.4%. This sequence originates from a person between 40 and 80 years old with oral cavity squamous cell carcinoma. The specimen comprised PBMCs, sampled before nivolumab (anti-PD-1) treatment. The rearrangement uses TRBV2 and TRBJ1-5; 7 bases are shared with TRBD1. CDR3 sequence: CASRGQINQPQHF. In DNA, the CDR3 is TGTGCCAGCAGGGGACAGATCAATCAGCCCCAGCATTTT.